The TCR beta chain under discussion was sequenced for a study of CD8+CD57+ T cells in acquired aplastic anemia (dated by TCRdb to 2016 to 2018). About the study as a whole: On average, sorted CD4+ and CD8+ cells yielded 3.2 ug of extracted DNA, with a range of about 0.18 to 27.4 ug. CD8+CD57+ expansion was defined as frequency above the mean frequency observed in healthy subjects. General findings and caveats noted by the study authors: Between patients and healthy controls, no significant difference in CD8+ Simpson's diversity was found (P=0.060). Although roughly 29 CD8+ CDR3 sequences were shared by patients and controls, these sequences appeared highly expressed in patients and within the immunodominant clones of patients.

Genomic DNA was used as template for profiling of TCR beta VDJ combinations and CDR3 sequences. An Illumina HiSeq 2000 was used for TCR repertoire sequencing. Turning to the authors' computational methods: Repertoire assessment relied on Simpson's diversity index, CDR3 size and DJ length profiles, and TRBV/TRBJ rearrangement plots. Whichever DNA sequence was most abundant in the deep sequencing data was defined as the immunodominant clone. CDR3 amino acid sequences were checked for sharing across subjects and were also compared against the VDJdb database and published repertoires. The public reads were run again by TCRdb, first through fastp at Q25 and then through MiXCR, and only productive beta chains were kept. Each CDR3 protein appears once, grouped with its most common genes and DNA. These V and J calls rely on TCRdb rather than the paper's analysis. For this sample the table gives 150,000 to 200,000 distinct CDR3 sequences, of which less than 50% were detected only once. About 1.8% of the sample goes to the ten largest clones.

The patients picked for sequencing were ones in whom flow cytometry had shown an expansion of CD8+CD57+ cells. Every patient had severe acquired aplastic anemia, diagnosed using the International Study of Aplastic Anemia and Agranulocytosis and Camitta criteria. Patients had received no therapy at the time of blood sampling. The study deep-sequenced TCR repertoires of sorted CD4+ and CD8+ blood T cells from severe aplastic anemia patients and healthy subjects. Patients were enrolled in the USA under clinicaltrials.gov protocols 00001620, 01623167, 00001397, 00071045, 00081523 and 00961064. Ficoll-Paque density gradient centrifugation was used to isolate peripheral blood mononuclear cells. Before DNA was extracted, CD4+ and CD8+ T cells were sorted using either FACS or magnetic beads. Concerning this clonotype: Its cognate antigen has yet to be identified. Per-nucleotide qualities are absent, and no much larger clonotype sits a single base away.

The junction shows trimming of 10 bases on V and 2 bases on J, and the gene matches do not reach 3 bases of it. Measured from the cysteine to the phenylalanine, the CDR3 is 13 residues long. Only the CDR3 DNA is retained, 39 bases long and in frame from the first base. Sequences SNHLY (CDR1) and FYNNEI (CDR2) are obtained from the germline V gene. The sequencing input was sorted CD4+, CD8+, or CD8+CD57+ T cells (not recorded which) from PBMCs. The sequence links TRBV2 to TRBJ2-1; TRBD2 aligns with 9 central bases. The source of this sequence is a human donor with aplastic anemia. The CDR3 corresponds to CATERGAYNEQFF. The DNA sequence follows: TGTGCCACAGAGCGGGGGGCCTACAATGAGCAGTTCTTC.